The 22 T cell receptor beta chains presented below share a single source sample, sequenced in a study of T cells in Graves' hyperthyroidism and ophthalmopathy. There were TCR beta CDR3 regions amplified from RNA transcripts. A set of HTBI primers served as the primers for a first-round RT-PCR of the TCR CDR3. TCRdb passed the multiplex PCR reads through MiXCR, listing each CDR3 protein once. This table holds about 300,000 distinct CDR3 sequences, around 19% found once. Sequencing was carried out using blood. Every receptor here comes from a man aged 45-60 years with Graves' ophthalmopathy.

The V call is TRBV7-9, the J call TRBJ2-1; 16 bases align to TRBD2. The V and J ends lost 2 bases and 0 bases, in that order; junction bases with no gene match: 10. The CDR3 sequence is 21 residues long. CDR1 SEHNR and CDR2 FQNEAQ come from the germline V gene (reference sequence). The CDR3 protein is CASSLIPGLAGGRSSYNEQFF. The CDR3 DNA reads as TGTGCCAGCAGCTTAATCCCGGGACTAGCGGGAGGGCGGAGCTCCTACAATGAGCAGTTCTTC.

V gene TRBV2 combines with J gene TRBJ1-6, with no clear D. V lost 3 bases and J lost 4, with 7 bases in between. Germline V gives CDR1 SNHLY, CDR2 FYNNEI. The CDR3 runs to 14 residues. Written as DNA, the CDR3 is TGTGCCAGCAGTGAGACGGAGTATAATTCACCCCTCCACTTT. Its translation: CASSETEYNSPLHF.

This clonotype was seen many times. The chain joins TRBV3-1 to TRBJ2-1; no clear D gene. Germline V gene sequence: CDR1 LGHDT, CDR2 YNNKEL (reference sequence). The CDR3 covers 13 residues. V lost 4 bases and J lost 11, with 15 bases in between. The CDR3 reads CASSPVEGKKQFF. CDR3 bases: TGTGCCAGCAGCCCAGTCGAAGGAAAGAAGCAGTTCTTC.

This clonotype was recorded at least ten times. The V and J genes are TRBV20-1 and TRBJ1-5; perhaps TRBD1 as D (5 bases). This CDR3 spans 14 amino acids. Looked up from germline, CDR1 is DFQATT and CDR2 is SNEGSKA (reference sequence). V was cut by 7 bases and J by 2 bases, with 15 bases left in between. CDR3 DNA sequence: TGCAGTGGCTCCCAGGGTTCCGGCAATCAGCCCCAGCATTTT. It encodes CSGSQGSGNQPQHF.

In regard to this clonotype: The junction shows a germline mismatch at one end, possibly a read error. V gene TRBV7-3 combines with J gene TRBJ1-1, with a tentative D call TRBD1 (5 bases). Germline V gene lookup returns CDR1 SGHTA and CDR2 FQGTGA. The CDR3 contains 15 residues. CDR3 DNA: TGTGCCAGCAGCTTAAGATTCGAGGGGATTTCTGAAGCTTTATTT. Its protein product is CASSLRFEGISEALF.

This clonotype was counted only a few times. This chain uses TRBV6-1 with TRBJ2-1, with 9 bases that match TRBD2. J gave up 9 bases and V 2 bases, and 8 bases lay outside the gene matches. The CDR3 contains 15 residues. The germline V gene has CDR1 MNHNS and CDR2 SASEGT. The CDR3 DNA reads as TGTGCCAGCAGTGAAACTTTAGCGGGAGTCGGTGAGCAGTTCTTC. This translates into CASSETLAGVGEQFF.

The chain is built from TRBV2 and TRBJ2-1; TRBD2 agrees at 10 bases. Germline-derived CDR1 and CDR2 are SNHLY and FYNNEI. The CDR3 is 16 amino acids. Trimming took 2 bases from V and 8 from J; bases not matched to a gene: 9. The CDR3 region is CASSELAGEGIDEQFF. DNA of the CDR3: TGTGCCAGCAGTGAACTAGCGGGAGAAGGAATCGATGAGCAGTTCTTC.

The chain combines TRBV6-2 or TRBV6-3 with TRBJ1-5; possibly TRBD1 for D (6 bases). V lost 8 bases, J lost 6 bases, and 23 bases lay in between. Germline V gene sequence: CDR1 MNHEY, CDR2 SVGEGT. The CDR3 runs to 16 residues. This CDR3 is CASCPGGASGSQPQHF. CDR3 in DNA: TGTGCCAGCTGTCCTGGGGGGGCGAGCGGCTCTCAGCCCCAGCATTTT.

The J gene is TRBJ2-4, the V gene TRBV30, with 9 nucleotides matching TRBD1. From germline, CDR1 is GTSNPN and CDR2 SVGIG (reference sequence). V lost 4 bases and J lost 7; bases outside the gene matches: 5. The CDR3 totals 13 residues. CDR3 sequence: CAWKHGQGNIQYF. CDR3 DNA: TGTGCCTGGAAACACGGACAGGGGAACATTCAGTACTTC.

At least ten counts were recorded for this clonotype. The V gene is TRBV7-2, the J gene TRBJ2-1, with 12 bases identical to TRBD2. V lost 0 bases, J lost 6 bases, and 9 bases stayed unmatched. Germline V gene data show CDR1 as SGHTA and CDR2 as FQGNSA. This CDR3 spans 18 amino acids. CDR3 protein: CASSLAVASGRVANEQFF. CDR3 sequence (DNA): TGTGCCAGCAGCTTAGCGGTTGCTAGCGGGAGGGTGGCCAATGAGCAGTTCTTC. Full variable domain (outside the CDR3, taken from reference TRBV7-2 and TRBJ2-1): GAGVSQSPSNKVTEKGKDVELRCDPISGHTALYWYRQSLGQGLEFLIYFQGNSAPDKSGLPSDRFSAERTGGSVSTLTIQRTQQEDSAVYLCASSLAVASGRVANEQFFGPGTRLTVL.

The chain uses TRBV25-1 and TRBJ2-1; TRBD2 matches at 7 bases. The V segment lost 10 bases and the J segment 2 bases; nucleotides outside the gene matches: 11. CDR3 length: 15 amino acids. Germline-derived CDR1 and CDR2 are MGHDK and SYGVNS. In nucleotides, the CDR3 is TGTGCCAATCCCCGGGCGGGAGTACCCTACAATGAGCAGTTCTTC. The encoded protein is CANPRAGVPYNEQFF.

This clonotype has at least ten counts. The rearrangement uses TRBV11-2 and TRBJ2-1; D might be TRBD2 (6 bases). This CDR3 region has 18 residues. CDR1 SGHAT and CDR2 FQNNGV come from the germline V gene. The V gene lost 5 bases and the J gene lost 5 bases, with 25 bases spanning the gap. The CDR3 loop reads CASSPQLPGTSTHNEQFF. The CDR3 DNA reads as TGTGCCAGCAGCCCACAACTTCCCGGGACTTCAACTCACAATGAGCAGTTCTTC. The full variable domain, its missing parts supplied by reference TRBV11-2 and TRBJ2-1, is EAGVAQSPRYKIIEKRQSVAFWCNPISGHATLYWYQQILGQGPKLLIQFQNNGVVDDSQLPKDRFSAERLKGVDSTLKIQPAKLEDSAVYLCASSPQLPGTSTHNEQFFGPGTRLTVL.

Regarding this clonotype: A clone one base away is much larger, so this may be a read error. The chain employs TRBV30 and TRBJ2-5; no reliable D call. The germline V gene has CDR1 GTSNPN and CDR2 SVGIG (reference sequence). The V end was cut by 7 bases, the J end by 3 bases, with 6 bases between. This CDR3 is built from 10 residues. For the CDR3, the DNA is TGTGCCTCCCCCAAAGAGACCCAGTACTTC. Amino acids: CASPKETQYF.

This clonotype came up many times. The genes are TRBV20-1 and TRBJ2-5; 9 bases are shared with TRBD2. The CDR3 totals 13 residues. The J segment lost 5 bases and the V segment lost 3 bases, leaving 4 bases of the junction unmatched. The germline CDR1 and CDR2 sequences are DFQATT and SNEGSKA (reference sequence). The CDR3 DNA follows: TGCAGTGCTAGGGGACTAGCTGGGGAGACCCAGTACTTC. Protein: CSARGLAGETQYF.

This clonotype turned up a few times. The rearrangement joins TRBV30 to TRBJ2-5; D gene ambiguous. The CDR3 covers 10 residues. CDR1 GTSNPN and CDR2 SVGIG come from the germline V gene (reference sequence). Trimming took 0 bases from V and 8 from J, leaving 4 bases between them. CDR3 region: CAWSVKTQYF. For the CDR3, the DNA is TGTGCCTGGAGTGTAAAAACCCAGTACTTC.

The rearrangement uses TRBV5-1 and TRBJ1-2, with a weak D call TRBD1 (6 bases). The germline gives CDR1 SGHRS, CDR2 YFSETQ. The CDR3 has 17 amino acids. Trimming stripped 4 bases from V and 0 bases from J, with 19 bases between. The CDR3 loop reads CASSPGGAGATNYGYTF. The CDR3 DNA reads as TGCGCCAGCAGCCCGGGGGGGGCAGGGGCGACTAACTATGGCTACACCTTC.

At least ten counts were recorded for this clonotype. This chain joins TRBV11-1 and TRBJ2-7; D is uncertain. CDR1 and CDR2 (germline): SGHAT, FQDESV (reference sequence). V was pared by 5 bases and J by 3 bases, with 14 bases between. CDR3 length equals 14 residues. CDR3 DNA: TGTGCCAGCAGCACCCGCGGCTCTCACTACGAGCAGTACTTC. This translates into CASSTRGSHYEQYF.

This clonotype has at least ten counts. This chain connects TRBV30 to TRBJ1-4; no clear D gene. The V and J ends lost 3 bases and 4 bases respectively, with 15 bases between them. The CDR3 covers 15 residues. Germline CDR1 is GTSNPN and CDR2 is SVGIG (reference sequence). The CDR3 loop reads CAWSLERVINEKLFF. The CDR3 region has the DNA TGTGCCTGGAGCCTCGAGAGAGTCATTAATGAAAAACTGTTTTTT.

This clonotype was seen many times. The V call is TRBV20-1, the J call TRBJ2-1; TRBD2 aligns across 11 bases. V dropped 0 bases and J dropped 2; count of bases not matched to a gene: 3. The CDR3 spans 16 residues. CDR1 is DFQATT, CDR2 SNEGSKA, per germline (reference sequence). The CDR3 loop reads CSARDLLAGAYNEQFF. Written as DNA, the CDR3 is TGCAGTGCTAGAGATTTACTAGCGGGAGCCTACAATGAGCAGTTCTTC.

This clonotype was picked up a small number of times. The V and J genes are TRBV12-3 or TRBV12-4 and TRBJ1-5; D uncertain. The CDR3 covers 11 residues. Trimming shortened V by 3 bases and J by 7 bases, and 4 bases separated the two germline ends. CDR3 sequence: CASSFDQPQHF. The DNA for the CDR3 is TGTGCCAGCAGTTTCGACCAGCCCCAGCATTTT.

V is TRBV20-1 and J is TRBJ2-7, with D tentatively TRBD2 (6 bases). Between the trimmed V and J ends, which lost 7 bases and 2 bases, there was a span of 15 bases. Germline CDR1 reads DFQATT; CDR2 reads SNEGSKA (reference sequence). The CDR3 has 13 amino acids. This chain's CDR3 is CSVPGPGAYEQYF. The CDR3 DNA follows: TGCAGTGTACCAGGGCCGGGGGCCTACGAGCAGTACTTC.

This clonotype was seen repeatedly, ten times or more. The chain recombines TRBV3-1 with TRBJ2-4; D remains ambiguous. The V end was cut by 4 bases, the J end by 7 bases, with 14 bases between. The germline gives CDR1 LGHDT, CDR2 YNNKEL (reference sequence). There are 14 residues in the CDR3. The chain's CDR3 is CASSPTVQFNIQYF. DNA for the CDR3: TGTGCCAGCAGCCCCACTGTTCAGTTTAACATTCAGTACTTC.